A selection of T cell receptor beta chains follows, all from one sample in a study of graft-versus-host responses after intestinal transplantation. Some clones are missing from TCRdb's copy, which holds only in-frame ones; the method was immunoSEQ multiplex PCR. The data contain approximately 79,000 clones, roughly 80% of them singletons. Antigens of these TCRs are unknown. The sequencing used unstimulated CD4+ T cells sorted from spleen or lymph node cells, collected before intestinal transplant. These receptor sequences come from a human donor who received an intestinal transplant. Both conserved end residues are part of each CDR3. A D gene is named only where the DNA matches it firmly. Only part of the rows carry a size: once, few, many, or a class if the clone is expanded.

>TRBJ1-5|TRBV2|13|.|.
TGTGCCAGCAGGAACAGGTACAATCAGCCCCAGCATTTT
CASRNRYNQPQHF
>TRBJ2-5|TRBV19|17|.|TRBD1
TGTGCCAGTAACCGGGGACAGGGACTCGCGGGGCAAGAGACCCAGTACTTC
CASNRGQGLAGQETQYF
>TRBJ2-5|TRBV29-1|13|.|.
TGCAGCGTTGTTCCGGACACCCAAGAGACCCAGTACTTC
CSVVPDTQETQYF
>TRBJ2-5|TRBV11-2|16|.|.
TGTGCCAGCAGCGCCTCCGCCTGGACTCCTCAAGAGACCCAGTACTTC
CASSASAWTPQETQYF
>TRBJ2-7|TRBV6-1|14|.|TRBD2
TGTGCCAGCTGCCCAGCGGGGGGCCCCTACGAGCAGTACTTC
CASCPAGGPYEQYF
>TRBJ2-7|TRBV7-8|15|.|TRBD1
TGTGCCAGCAGCCAGGGGGCAGGGGGTTACTACGAGCAGTACTTC
CASSQGAGGYYEQYF
>TRBJ1-5|TRBV6-6|14|few|.
TGTGCCAGCAGTAGGGGGACATACAATCAGCCCCAGCATTTT
CASSRGTYNQPQHF
>TRBJ2-1|TRBV20-1|11|.|TRBD2
TGCAGTGCCTCACTAGCGGTTGGGCAGTTCTTC
CSASLAVGQFF
>TRBJ1-5|TRBV19|14|few|TRBD1
TGTGCCAGTAGCTTCAGGGGGGAAGAGCAGCCCCAGCATTTT
CASSFRGEEQPQHF
>TRBJ1-1|TRBV28|11|.|.
TGTGCCAGCAGTCTCGGGGGTGAGGCTTTCTTT
CASSLGGEAFF
>TRBJ2-4|TRBV30|14|.|TRBD2
TGTGCCTGCCCCCTGGGGGGGGCCAAAAACATTCAGTACTTC
CACPLGGAKNIQYF
>TRBJ2-5|TRBV28|16|.|TRBD2
TGTGCCAGCAGTTCCTACCCGGGACTAGGCCAAGAGACCCAGTACTTC
CASSSYPGLGQETQYF
>TRBJ2-3|TRBV4-1|17|.|.
TGCGCCAGCAGCCAAGATCTTGGGAGTACAGTCATCGATACGCAGTATTTT
CASSQDLGSTVIDTQYF
>TRBJ1-6|TRBV6-5|13|.|.
TGTGCCAGCACCCGGGACTATAATTCACCCCTCCACTTT
CASTRDYNSPLHF
>TRBJ1-1|TRBV2|14|.|.
TGTGCCAGCAGTGCGGGGGGAGGGAACACTGAAGCTTTCTTT
CASSAGGGNTEAFF
>TRBJ2-3|TRBV11-3|13|.|.
TGTGCCAGCAGCATCTCAGGGACAGATACGCAGTATTTT
CASSISGTDTQYF
>TRBJ2-2|TRBV6-5|15|few|.
TGTGCCAGCAGTTACTCTCAGGGGAACACCGGGGAGCTGTTTTTT
CASSYSQGNTGELFF
>TRBJ1-2|TRBV5-4|13|.|.
TGTGCCAGCAGCTTGAGCCGGAACTATGGCTACACCTTC
CASSLSRNYGYTF
>TRBJ2-6|TRBV9|15|.|.
TGTGCCAGCAGCGTACGAGGCTCTGGGGCCAACGTCCTGACTTTC
CASSVRGSGANVLTF
>TRBJ1-1|TRBV5-5|15|.|.
TGTGCCAGCAGCTTGGGGGCGACAGCGAACACTGAAGCTTTCTTT
CASSLGATANTEAFF
>TRBJ2-7|TRBV5-4|14|.|TRBD1
TGTGCCAGCAGCTTGAGGCAGGGGGTGCACGAGCAGTACTTC
CASSLRQGVHEQYF
>TRBJ2-1|TRBV28|15|few|TRBD2
TGTGCCACCCAACTTAGCGGGGGGATCTACAATGAGCAGTTCTTC
CATQLSGGIYNEQFF
>TRBJ2-4|TRBV27|16|.|.
TGTGCCAGCTTTCTTAAGGGGGGGCGGAGTAAAAACATTCAGTACTTC
CASFLKGGRSKNIQYF
>TRBJ2-7|TRBV27|23|.|TRBD2
TGTGCCAGCAGTATAGTAGGGACTAGCGGGGTCTACAGCCCTCTTAACGCTAGCTACGAGCAGTACTTC
CASSIVGTSGVYSPLNASYEQYF
>TRBJ2-1|TRBV27|13|.|TRBD1
TGTGCCAGCAGGGGACAGAACTACAATGAGCAGTTCTTC
CASRGQNYNEQFF
>TRBJ1-4|TRBV18|17|.|.
TGTGCCAGCTCACCACAAGCCACCGTTGCAACTAATGAAAAACTGTTTTTT
CASSPQATVATNEKLFF
>TRBJ1-1|TRBV6-5|13|.|TRBD1
TGTGCCAGCAGGAGGGACAGCGGCCCTGAAGCTTTCTTT
CASRRDSGPEAFF
>TRBJ2-5|TRBV11-2|13|.|.
TGTGCCAGCAGCTTAGACTCCCAGGAGACCCAGTACTTC
CASSLDSQETQYF
>TRBJ2-3|TRBV27|15|.|.
TGTGCCAGCAGCGGTGCTTCGTTAGGCACAGATACGCAGTATTTT
CASSGASLGTDTQYF
>TRBJ2-3|TRBV5-6|13|many|.
TGTGCCAGCTCCGGGAGGGGGCAGGATACGCAGTATTTT
CASSGRGQDTQYF
>TRBJ2-2|TRBV4-1|16|.|TRBD2
TGCGCCAGCAGCCAAGGGTTAGCGCGGGGGGGCGGGGAGCTGTTTTTT
CASSQGLARGGGELFF
>TRBJ1-4|TRBV25-1|11|few|.
TGTGCCAGCAGGGGCGCCCGAAAACTGTTTTTT
CASRGARKLFF
>TRBJ2-7|TRBV6-4|15|.|.
TGTGCCAGCAGATCGGAAAGACTGGGCTCCTACGAGCAGTACTTC
CASRSERLGSYEQYF
>TRBJ2-5|TRBV7-9|17|.|.
TGTGCCAGCAGCTTAATATGGGGAGCGTCTCATTGGGAGACCCAGTACTTC
CASSLIWGASHWETQYF
>TRBJ1-2|TRBV5-1|17|.|TRBD1
TGCGCCAGCAGCTTCGTAAGCACCGGGACAGGGTTGTATGGCTACACCTTC
CASSFVSTGTGLYGYTF
>TRBJ2-7|TRBV6-5|13|few|TRBD2
TGTGCCAGCAGTTACGGAGCGGGGGATGAGCAGTACTTC
CASSYGAGDEQYF
>TRBJ2-7|TRBV20-1|11|.|.
TGCAGTGCGTATTCAGGGGTCGAGCAGTACTTC
CSAYSGVEQYF
>TRBJ2-7|TRBV6-5|11|.|.
TGTGCCACCTACCAAGCCTACGAGCAGTACTTC
CATYQAYEQYF
>TRBJ2-7|TRBV7-9|11|.|TRBD1
TGTGCCAGCAAGGGGGCCGCCGAGCAGTACTTC
CASKGAAEQYF
>TRBJ2-3|TRBV10-1|15|.|.
TGCGCCAGCAGTGAGAAAAGGAATGACAGAGATACGCAGTATTTT
CASSEKRNDRDTQYF
>TRBJ2-1|TRBV6-6|15|.|TRBD2
TGTGCCAGCAGCCGCACCGGGACTAGTAGAAATGAGCAGTTCTTC
CASSRTGTSRNEQFF
>TRBJ2-2|TRBV15|15|.|.
TGTGCCACCAGCAGAGACCTACCACCCACCGGGGAGCTGTTTTTT
CATSRDLPPTGELFF
>TRBJ1-2|TRBV6-1|14|.|TRBD1
TGTGCCAGCAGTGAAATCATAGGGGGCGGTGGCTACACCTTC
CASSEIIGGGGYTF
>TRBJ1-5|TRBV6-1|14|.|.
TGCGCCAGCAGCAGGGGAGGGAGCAATCAGCCCCAGCATTTT
CASSRGGSNQPQHF
>TRBJ2-5|TRBV5-1|15|.|TRBD1
TGCGCCAGCAGCTTCGGGGACAGGGCCCAAGAGACCCAGTACTTC
CASSFGDRAQETQYF
>TRBJ1-5|TRBV5-6|12|.|.
TGTGCCAGCAGCTTAACGGGGCAGCCCCAGCATTTT
CASSLTGQPQHF
>TRBJ2-3|TRBV7-9|16|.|.
TGTGCCAGCAGCTTAGTGGCGGGATGGGGGGCAGATACGCAGTATTTT
CASSLVAGWGADTQYF
>TRBJ2-1|TRBV4-1|17|.|TRBD2
TGCGCCAGCAGCCAACCCACACTGGGGGGAGGGAAAAATGAGCAGTTCTTC
CASSQPTLGGGKNEQFF